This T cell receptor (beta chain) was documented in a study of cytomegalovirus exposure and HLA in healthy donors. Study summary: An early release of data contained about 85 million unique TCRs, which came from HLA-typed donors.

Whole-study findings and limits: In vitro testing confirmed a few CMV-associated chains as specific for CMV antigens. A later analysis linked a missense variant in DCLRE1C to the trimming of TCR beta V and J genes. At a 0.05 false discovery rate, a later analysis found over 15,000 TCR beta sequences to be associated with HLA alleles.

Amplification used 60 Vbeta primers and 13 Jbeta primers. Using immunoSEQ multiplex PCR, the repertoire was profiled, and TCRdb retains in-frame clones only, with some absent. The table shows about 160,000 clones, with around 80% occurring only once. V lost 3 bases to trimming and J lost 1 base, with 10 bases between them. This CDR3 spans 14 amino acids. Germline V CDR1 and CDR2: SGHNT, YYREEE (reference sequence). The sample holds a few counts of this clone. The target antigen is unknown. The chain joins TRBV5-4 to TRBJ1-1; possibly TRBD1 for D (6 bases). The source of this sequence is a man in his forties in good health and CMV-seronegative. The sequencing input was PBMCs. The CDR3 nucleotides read TGTGCCAGCAGCTGGACAGACAGGAACACTGAAGCTTTCTTT. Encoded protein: CASSWTDRNTEAFF.